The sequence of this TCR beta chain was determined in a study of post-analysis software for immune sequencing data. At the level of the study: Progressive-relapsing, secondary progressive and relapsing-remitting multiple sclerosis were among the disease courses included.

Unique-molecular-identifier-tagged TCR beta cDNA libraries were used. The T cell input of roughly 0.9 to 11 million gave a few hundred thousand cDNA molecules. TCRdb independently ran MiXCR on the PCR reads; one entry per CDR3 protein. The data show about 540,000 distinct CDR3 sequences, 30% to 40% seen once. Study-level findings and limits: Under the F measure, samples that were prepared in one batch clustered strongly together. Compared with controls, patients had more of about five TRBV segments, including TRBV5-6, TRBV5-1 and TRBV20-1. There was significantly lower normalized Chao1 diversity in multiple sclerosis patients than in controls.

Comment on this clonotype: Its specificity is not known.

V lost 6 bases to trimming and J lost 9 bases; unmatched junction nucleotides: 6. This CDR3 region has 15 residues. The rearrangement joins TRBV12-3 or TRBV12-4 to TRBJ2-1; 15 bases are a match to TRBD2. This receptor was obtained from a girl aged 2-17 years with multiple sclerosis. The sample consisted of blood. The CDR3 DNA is TGTGCCAGCAGCTGGACTAGCGGGGGGGCCTTTGAGCAGTTCTTC. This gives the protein CASSWTSGGAFEQFF.